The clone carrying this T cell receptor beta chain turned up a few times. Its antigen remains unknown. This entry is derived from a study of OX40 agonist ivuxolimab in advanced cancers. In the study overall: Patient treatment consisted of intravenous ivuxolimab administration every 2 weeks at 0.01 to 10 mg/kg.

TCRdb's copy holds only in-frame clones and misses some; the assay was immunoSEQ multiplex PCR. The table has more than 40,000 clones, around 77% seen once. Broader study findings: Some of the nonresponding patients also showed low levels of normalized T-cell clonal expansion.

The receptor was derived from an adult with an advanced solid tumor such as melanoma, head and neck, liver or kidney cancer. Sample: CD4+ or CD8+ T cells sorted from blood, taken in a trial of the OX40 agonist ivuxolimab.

CDR3 bases: TGTGCCAGCAGTCCCGAGCGTTATGGCTACACCTTC. Protein sequence: CASSPERYGYTF. The V call is TRBV28, the J call TRBJ1-2; no firm D call. Trimming took 5 bases from V and 5 from J, leaving 9 bases between them. The CDR3 spans 12 residues. Germline V gene sequence: CDR1 MDHEN, CDR2 SYDVKM.